Listed here are 9 T cell receptor beta chains from one sample, sequenced in a study of blood T cell repertoires in COVID-19. TCRdb's table, derived via immunoSEQ multiplex PCR, lists solely in-frame clones and lacks some. Among tens of thousands of clones listed, approximately 90% were seen once. The sample was peripheral blood. These receptors all stem from a man between 35 and 55 years old with acute or convalescent COVID-19.

With regard to this clone: The junction departs from germline at one end; a sequencing error may be responsible. The rearrangement uses TRBV19 and TRBJ2-1; 11 positions agree with TRBD2. There are 12 residues in the CDR3. Germline lookup yields CDR1 LNHDA and CDR2 SQIVND (reference sequence). The CDR3 nucleotides read TGTGCCAGTAGTTTCTCTAGCGGGAGGATTCTCTTC. The encoded protein is CASSFSSGRILF.

This rearrangement joins TRBV5-4 to TRBJ1-2; D perhaps matches TRBD1 (5 bases). V shed 2 bases and J shed 2 bases, with 10 bases lying between them. Germline CDR1 and CDR2: SGHNT and YYREEE (reference sequence). CDR3 length: 14 residues. Here the CDR3 DNA reads TGTGCCAGCAGCTTTGTGGGGCTAAACTATGGCTACACCTTC. Encoded protein: CASSFVGLNYGYTF.

This clone was picked up one time. The gene calls are TRBV6-2 or TRBV6-3 and TRBJ1-3, with D possibly being TRBD1 (5 bases). Trimming left V 6 bases short and J 4 bases short, with 10 bases between. This CDR3 is 13 amino acids long. Per the germline V gene, CDR1 is MNHEY and CDR2 is SVGEGT. CDR3 sequence: CASSRDSGNTIYF. CDR3 bases: TGTGCCAGCAGCCGGGACTCCGGAAACACCATATATTTT.

The chain links TRBV6-6 to TRBJ2-4; tentatively, D is TRBD2 (6 bases). Germline assignment: CDR1 MNHNY and CDR2 SVGAGI (reference sequence). V was cut by 6 bases and J by 0 bases, with 9 bases left in between. The length of the CDR3 is 14 residues. CDR3 region: CASSRELAKNIQYF. The CDR3 DNA reads as TGTGCCAGCAGCCGGGAGCTAGCCAAAAACATTCAGTACTTC.

The V and J genes are TRBV9 and TRBJ1-1; D may be TRBD1 (5 bases). CDR3 length: 15 residues. Germline-derived CDR1 and CDR2 are SGDLS and YYNGEE. Trimming took 0 bases from V and 5 from J, leaving 14 bases between them. Here the CDR3 DNA reads TGTGCCAGCAGCGTAGGATCCGGGGGGAAGACTGAAGCTTTCTTT. It translates to CASSVGSGGKTEAFF.

V and J are TRBV12-3 or TRBV12-4 and TRBJ1-5; D is undetermined. The CDR3 runs 12 residues. V lost 8 bases and J 7 bases, leaving 12 bases between the germline ends. CDR3 DNA sequence: TGTGCCAGCTCTTATGGCGGGCAGCCCCAGCATTTT. This translates into CASSYGGQPQHF.

CDR3 protein: CASSLATGQGRAGELFF. The CDR3 DNA sequence: TGTGCCAGCAGCTTAGCAACCGGACAGGGGCGAGCCGGGGAGCTGTTTTTT. V and J are TRBV7-2 and TRBJ2-2; 9 bases agree with TRBD1. The CDR3 has 17 amino acids. V lost 0 bases and J lost 6; bases outside the gene matches: 8. CDR1 and CDR2 (germline): SGHTA, FQGNSA.

The chain couples TRBV9 to TRBJ1-1, with D possibly being TRBD1 (5 bases). Germline loops: CDR1 SGDLS, CDR2 YYNGEE. The V gene lost 3 bases and the J gene lost 8 bases, with 17 bases spanning the gap. This CDR3 is 14 amino acids long. The CDR3 DNA reads TGTGCCAGCAGCGAGGGGACTGGGATTTACGAAGCTTTCTTT. Translation: CASSEGTGIYEAFF.

The chain couples TRBV29-1 to TRBJ2-7; 9 bases are a match to TRBD1. CDR3 length: 14 residues. From germline, CDR1 is SQVTM and CDR2 ANQGSEA. The V gene end was trimmed by 2 bases and the J gene end by 1 base; junction bases not matched to a gene: 3. The CDR3 DNA reads as TGCAGCGTTGAAACAGGGGGCAAATCCTACGAGCAGTACTTC. This codes for CSVETGGKSYEQYF.